A single sample gave rise to the 32 T cell receptor beta chains below, sequenced in a study of cytomegalovirus exposure and HLA in healthy donors. Measured with immunoSEQ multiplex PCR; TCRdb has only the in-frame clones, and not every one. The sample has over 150,000 clones, about 90% seen once; the top ten hold over 2.5%. Sequencing was done on a sample of PBMCs. These receptors all stem from a woman in her late teens or twenties in good health and CMV-seropositive.

The gene calls are TRBV4-2 and TRBJ1-1; 10 bases fit TRBD1. CDR3 size: 13 residues. V shed 4 bases and J 6 bases; nucleotides not matched to a gene: 2. Germline V gives CDR1 LGHNA, CDR2 YNFKEQ. As DNA, the CDR3 is TGTGCCAGCAGCCCCGGACAGGGGGCTGAAGCTTTCTTT. Encoded protein: CASSPGQGAEAFF.

The rearrangement uses TRBV6-1 and TRBJ2-7; TRBD1 agrees at 8 bases. The CDR3 runs to 13 residues. V shed 1 base and J 6 bases; nucleotides not matched to a gene: 2. Germline V gene data show CDR1 as MNHNS and CDR2 as SASEGT. CDR3 nucleotide sequence: TGTGCCAGCAGTGAAGAAACAGGGGGCGAGCAGTACTTC. The encoded protein is CASSEETGGEQYF.

In DNA, the CDR3 is TGTGCCAGCAGATGGCTAGCGGGATCCACAGATACGCAGTATTTT. It encodes CASRWLAGSTDTQYF. V usage is TRBV28 and J usage is TRBJ2-3, with 9 bases identical to TRBD2. The CDR3 sequence is 15 residues long. The germline CDR1 and CDR2 sequences are MDHEN and SYDVKM. V trimming: 6 bases; J trimming: 2 bases; junction bases outside the gene matches: 6.

V is TRBV21-1 and J is TRBJ2-7; TRBD1, the table's D call, was not compared with the DNA. TRBV21-1 is annotated as a pseudogene. The CDR3 sequence is 18 residues long. The CDR3 DNA reads TGTGCCAGCAGCAAAGTGTGTGGTCTGGCAGGGGAAGAGTACGAGCAGTACTTC. Translated: CASSKVCGLAGEEYEQYF.

The chain uses TRBV6-1 and TRBJ1-2; D is unclear. The V and J ends lost 5 bases and 4 bases respectively, with 14 bases between them. This CDR3 comprises 14 residues. Germline V gene sequence: CDR1 MNHNS, CDR2 SASEGT. CDR3 coding DNA: TGTGCCAGCAGTCGGAACCAGGTTGCCTATGGCTACACCTTC. Amino acid sequence: CASSRNQVAYGYTF.

This clone has only a few counts. The V call is TRBV7-2, the J call TRBJ1-3; TRBD1 agrees at 10 bases. V lost 4 bases and J lost 2; bases outside the gene matches: 5. The CDR3 spans 16 residues. The germline V gene encodes CDR1 SGHTA and CDR2 FQGNSA. CDR3 nucleotide sequence: TGTGCCAGCAGCTCCCCCGGGACAGGGGCTGGAAACACCATATATTTT. This gives the protein CASSSPGTGAGNTIYF. Variable domain in full (rest from reference TRBV7-2 and TRBJ1-3): GAGVSQSPSNKVTEKGKDVELRCDPISGHTALYWYRQSLGQGLEFLIYFQGNSAPDKSGLPSDRFSAERTGGSVSTLTIQRTQQEDSAVYLCASSSPGTGAGNTIYFGEGSWLTVV.

The rearrangement joins TRBV5-1 to TRBJ2-1, with TRBD2 matching over 10 bases. Germline lookup yields CDR1 SGHRS and CDR2 YFSETQ. With V trimmed by 0 bases and J by 2 bases, 8 bases remained unmatched. This CDR3 spans 18 amino acids. The CDR3 sequence is CASSLVSSGGPTYNEQFF. CDR3 bases: TGCGCCAGCAGCTTGGTATCTAGCGGGGGTCCAACCTACAATGAGCAGTTCTTC.

The genes are TRBV19 and TRBJ2-5, with TRBD2 as a possible D gene (5 bases). With 2 bases removed from V and 4 bases from J, the gap between germline ends came to 5 bases. Germline-derived CDR1 and CDR2 are LNHDA and SQIVND (reference sequence). The CDR3 covers 12 residues. CDR3 coding DNA: TGTGCCAGTAGTATAAGCGGAGAGACCCAGTACTTC. The encoded protein is CASSISGETQYF.

V usage is TRBV5-6 and J usage is TRBJ1-2, with D possibly TRBD1 on 5 matching bases. Germline V gives CDR1 SGHDT, CDR2 YYEEEE. The length of the CDR3 is 16 residues. V was pared by 0 bases and J by 4 bases, with 16 bases between. In DNA, the CDR3 is TGTGCCAGCAGCTTGGCGACTTGGGGGGTTAGCTATGGCTACACCTTC. It translates to CASSLATWGVSYGYTF.

This chain connects TRBV5-1 to TRBJ1-3, with D possibly TRBD1 on 5 matching bases. Germline V gives CDR1 SGHRS, CDR2 YFSETQ. Deletions cut 0 bases from V and 4 bases from J, with 11 bases between. This CDR3 comprises 15 residues. The CDR3 DNA reads as TGCGCCAGCAGCTTGGAGCAGGGAGGAGGAAACACCATATATTTT. This gives the protein CASSLEQGGGNTIYF.

The chain uses TRBV25-1 and TRBJ2-3, with TRBD2 as a possible D gene (7 bases). The CDR3 is 14 residues long. Germline assignment: CDR1 MGHDK and CDR2 SYGVNS. Trimming left V 7 bases short and J 3 bases short, with 14 bases between. The CDR3 DNA is TGTGCCAGCACGCCGGGGGGCGGGACAGATACGCAGTATTTT. Amino acid sequence: CASTPGGGTDTQYF.

The rearrangement links TRBV7-9 to TRBJ2-7; D is ambiguous. The CDR3 covers 13 residues. Germline V CDR1 and CDR2: SEHNR, FQNEAQ (reference sequence). V gave up 1 base and J gave up 3 bases, with 7 bases separating them. Here the CDR3 reads CASSLGQNYEQYF. The CDR3 coding sequence is TGTGCCAGCAGCTTAGGGCAAAACTACGAGCAGTACTTC.

This chain joins TRBV29-1 and TRBJ2-7, with a weak D call TRBD2 (7 bases). The V gene lost 6 bases and the J gene lost 7 bases, with 25 bases spanning the gap. This CDR3 comprises 15 residues. CDR1 SQVTM and CDR2 ANQGSEA come from the germline V gene. CDR3 amino acids: CSVGGPSDPSGEQYF. CDR3 sequence (DNA): TGCAGCGTGGGGGGGCCTAGCGACCCCTCTGGAGAGCAGTACTTC.

This sequence joins TRBV6-5 and TRBJ2-7, with 9 bases that match TRBD1. From germline, CDR1 is MNHEY and CDR2 SVGAGI. This CDR3 region has 16 residues. V shed 4 bases, J shed 0 bases, and the junction held 7 bases outside the gene matches. The chain's CDR3 is CASSWTGATSSYEQYF. The CDR3 DNA is TGTGCCAGCAGTTGGACAGGGGCAACGAGCTCCTACGAGCAGTACTTC.

This clone was picked up a small number of times. The chain has TRBV12-5 and TRBJ2-7; 8 bases line up with TRBD1. The CDR3 extends over 13 amino acids. From germline, CDR1 is LGHNT and CDR2 FRNRAP. The V and J ends lost 7 bases and 5 bases, in that order; junction bases with no gene match: 7. CDR3 in DNA: TGTGCTAGTGCCGGGACAGGCATCCACGAGCAGTACTTC. Protein sequence: CASAGTGIHEQYF.

This chain connects TRBV11-1 to TRBJ2-3, with 8 bases that match TRBD1. The length of the CDR3 is 16 residues. The V gene end was trimmed by 4 bases and the J gene end by 1 base; junction bases not matched to a gene: 7. From germline, CDR1 is SGHAT and CDR2 FQDESV (reference sequence). CDR3 in amino acids: CASSSWDRLGTDTQYF. In DNA, the CDR3 is TGTGCCAGCAGCTCGTGGGACAGGCTGGGCACAGATACGCAGTATTTT.

The V and J genes are TRBV5-1 and TRBJ2-2; no firm D call. The CDR3 runs to 15 residues. V dropped 0 bases and J dropped 0 bases, with 6 bases sitting between them. CDR1 and CDR2 (germline): SGHRS, YFSETQ. The CDR3 DNA reads as TGCGCCAGCAGCTTGGCCGCAGCGAACACCGGGGAGCTGTTTTTT. Its translation is CASSLAAANTGELFF.

The DNA for the CDR3 is TGTGCCAGCAGCTTAGAAACTATCTATGGCTACACCTTC. This gives the protein CASSLETIYGYTF. This chain uses TRBV5-4 with TRBJ1-2; D gene unclear. The CDR3 loop spans 13 amino acids. The V gene lost 2 bases and the J gene lost 4 bases, with 9 bases spanning the gap. Per the germline V gene, CDR1 is SGHNT and CDR2 is YYREEE (reference sequence).

The CDR3, as DNA: TGTGCCAGCAGCCAGCGGGCGGTCTACGAGCAGTACTTC. This gives the protein CASSQRAVYEQYF. This chain uses TRBV27 with TRBJ2-7, with TRBD2 as a possible D gene (6 bases). Trimming pared 6 bases from V and 3 bases from J, leaving 12 bases between. Germline values: CDR1 MNHEY, CDR2 SMNVEV (reference sequence). This CDR3 has 13 residues.

The J gene is TRBJ2-7, the V gene TRBV6-5, with D maybe TRBD2 (5 bases). Germline V lookup: CDR1 MNHEY, CDR2 SVGAGI. The CDR3 length is 14 residues. Deletions cut 6 bases from V and 2 bases from J, with 14 bases between. The CDR3 reads CASRYAGSPYEQYF. In DNA form, the CDR3 reads TGTGCCAGCAGGTATGCGGGCAGCCCCTACGAGCAGTACTTC.

The chain couples TRBV5-1 to TRBJ2-2; D gene unclear. The CDR3 is made up of 14 amino acids. Germline lookup yields CDR1 SGHRS and CDR2 YFSETQ. V lost 4 bases, J lost 1 base, and 8 bases lay in between. CDR3 sequence (DNA): TGCGCCAGCAGCCCGAGTGGGAACACCGGGGAGCTGTTTTTT. Translated, it gives CASSPSGNTGELFF.

This clone appeared once. The genes are TRBV5-1 and TRBJ2-1; D gene uncertain. This CDR3 comprises 12 residues. The V end was cut by 2 bases, the J end by 10 bases, with 10 bases between. CDR1 and CDR2 from the germline V gene are SGHRS and YFSETQ. CDR3 sequence (DNA): TGCGCCAGCAGCTTTTCAGTGGAGGAGCAGTTCTTC. Its protein is CASSFSVEEQFF.

This chain uses TRBV27 with TRBJ2-6; no clear D gene. CDR1 is MNHEY and CDR2 is SMNVEV in the germline V gene (reference sequence). This CDR3 contains 14 residues. The V end was cut by 6 bases, the J end by 4 bases, with 10 bases between. The CDR3 coding sequence is TGTGCCAGCAGCCTCCTTGGCGGGGCCAACGTCCTGACTTTC. Residues: CASSLLGGANVLTF.

The chain links TRBV30 to TRBJ2-7; tentative D call: TRBD1 (5 bases). Germline-derived CDR1 and CDR2 are GTSNPN and SVGIG (reference sequence). The V gene lost 0 bases and the J gene lost 5 bases, with 11 bases spanning the gap. The CDR3 is 13 amino acids. CDR3 nucleotide sequence: TGTGCCTGGAGTGTGGGGCAGGCTGACGAGCAGTACTTC. The encoded protein is CAWSVGQADEQYF.

The chain combines TRBV30 with TRBJ1-2; possibly TRBD1 for D (5 bases). The CDR3 sequence is 11 residues long. Germline V gene sequence: CDR1 GTSNPN, CDR2 SVGIG (reference sequence). Trimming removed 3 bases from V and 5 bases from J, with 7 bases in between. The DNA of the CDR3 is TGTGCCTGGAGGGGGCTTTATGGCTACACCTTC. It codes for CAWRGLYGYTF.

The chain couples TRBV9 to TRBJ2-3, with D maybe TRBD1 (5 bases). The V gene's germline CDR1 is SGDLS and CDR2 YYNGEE. The CDR3 sequence is 13 residues long. Trimming cost V 3 bases and J 4 bases, with 9 bases left between them. The CDR3 region is CASSDHRSDTQYF. The CDR3 bases are TGTGCCAGCAGCGACCACAGGTCAGATACGCAGTATTTT.

CDR3 nucleotide sequence: TGTGCCAGCAGTTACCAGACAGGGGACACAGATACGCAGTATTTT. This sequence encodes CASSYQTGDTDTQYF. The V gene is TRBV6-5, the J gene TRBJ2-3; 8 bases fit TRBD1. Germline trimming cut 2 bases from V and 2 bases from J; bases unmatched to any gene: 3. Germline CDR1 MNHEY, CDR2 SVGAGI. CDR3 size: 15 residues.

A single count supports this clone. This chain connects TRBV6-1 to TRBJ1-5; TRBD1 might be the D (6 bases). Trimming pared 0 bases from V and 6 bases from J, leaving 12 bases between. The CDR3 has 15 amino acids. The germline gives CDR1 MNHNS, CDR2 SASEGT. The CDR3 reads CASSEARGGFQPQHF. For the CDR3, the DNA is TGTGCCAGCAGTGAAGCGAGAGGGGGTTTTCAGCCCCAGCATTTT.

In this sample, this clone turned up once. The chain recombines TRBV7-8 with TRBJ2-7; a weak D match, TRBD1 (5 bases). The CDR3 has 15 residues. Trimming cost V 2 bases and J 1 base, with 12 bases left between them. Germline CDR1 reads SGHVS; CDR2 reads FQNEAQ. This CDR3 is CASSLMAGYSYEQYF. CDR3 nucleotide sequence: TGTGCCAGCAGCTTAATGGCAGGGTATTCCTACGAGCAGTACTTC.

The V and J genes are TRBV9 and TRBJ2-7, with TRBD2 as a possible D gene (6 bases). Deletions cut 3 bases from V and 2 bases from J, with 15 bases between. Germline V CDR1 and CDR2: SGDLS, YYNGEE. The CDR3 totals 15 residues. The CDR3 sequence is CASSGGTSITYEQYF. In DNA form, the CDR3 reads TGTGCCAGCAGCGGGGGGACTTCTATTACCTACGAGCAGTACTTC.

The gene calls are TRBV5-1 and TRBJ1-2, with D possibly TRBD1 on 6 matching bases. Trimming stripped 3 bases from V and 5 bases from J, with 17 bases between. The CDR3 is 15 residues long. The germline CDR1 and CDR2 sequences are SGHRS and YFSETQ. The CDR3 DNA follows: TGCGCCAGCAGCTCGGGACATAGGACAGAGTATGGCTACACCTTC. As protein: CASSSGHRTEYGYTF.

This chain uses TRBV7-2 with TRBJ2-7, with 8 bases fitting TRBD2. The V and J ends lost 4 bases and 2 bases, in that order; junction bases with no gene match: 7. The CDR3 extends over 15 amino acids. Germline lookup yields CDR1 SGHTA and CDR2 FQGNSA. The CDR3 sequence is CASSSRAGVPYEQYF. The CDR3 coding sequence is TGTGCCAGCAGCTCCCGAGCGGGAGTGCCCTACGAGCAGTACTTC.